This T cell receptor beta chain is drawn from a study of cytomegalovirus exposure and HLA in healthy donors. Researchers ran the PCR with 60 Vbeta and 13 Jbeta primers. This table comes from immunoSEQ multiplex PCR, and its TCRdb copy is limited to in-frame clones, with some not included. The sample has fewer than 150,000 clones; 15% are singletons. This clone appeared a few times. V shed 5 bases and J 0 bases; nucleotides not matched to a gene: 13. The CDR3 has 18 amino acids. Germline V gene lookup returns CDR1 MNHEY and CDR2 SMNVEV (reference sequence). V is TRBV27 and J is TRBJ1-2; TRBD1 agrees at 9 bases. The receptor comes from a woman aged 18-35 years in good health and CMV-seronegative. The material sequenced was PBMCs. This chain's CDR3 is CASSISWDREGANYGYTF. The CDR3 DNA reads TGTGCCAGCAGTATCAGTTGGGACAGGGAAGGAGCTAACTATGGCTACACCTTC.